The 25 T cell receptor beta chains given below trace back to one sample, sequenced in a study of T cells and copy number aberrations in small-cell lung cancer. Sequenced by immunoSEQ multiplex PCR; TCRdb stores in-frame clones only, minus some. This table has approximately 6,600 clones, roughly 76% appearing once. The sequenced sample consisted of normal tissue next to the tumor. The source is a woman in her seventies with small cell lung cancer. Some clones in this sample may be carry-over from other donors' samples.

The gene calls are TRBV19 and TRBJ2-5, with 7 bases matching TRBD2. The length of the CDR3 is 15 residues. J gave up 0 bases and V 4 bases, and 5 bases lay outside the gene matches. Germline V lookup: CDR1 LNHDA, CDR2 SQIVND (reference sequence). This CDR3 is CASSNEAGNQETQYF. As DNA, the CDR3 is TGTGCCAGTAGTAACGAAGCGGGGAACCAAGAGACCCAGTACTTC.

This chain links TRBV7-8 with TRBJ2-7; D gene ambiguous. From germline, CDR1 is SGHVS and CDR2 FQNEAQ. Trimming shortened V by 3 bases and J by 4 bases, and 7 bases separated the two germline ends. CDR3 size: 12 residues. The CDR3 region is CASSFAGYEQYF. In nucleotides, the CDR3 is TGTGCCAGCAGCTTCGCCGGGTACGAGCAGTACTTC.

This chain links TRBV5-6 with TRBJ2-2; D is tentatively TRBD1 or TRBD2 (5 bases each). V lost 4 bases, J lost 3 bases, and 10 bases lay in between. Germline V gives CDR1 SGHDT, CDR2 YYEEEE. This CDR3 is built from 14 residues. The DNA of the CDR3 is TGTGCCAGCAGCCAGCAGGGAGACACCGGGGAGCTGTTTTTT. Its protein product is CASSQQGDTGELFF.

The J gene is TRBJ1-2, the V gene TRBV12-2. TRBV12-2 corresponds to a pseudogene. This CDR3 comprises 14 residues. The CDR3 DNA reads as TGTGCAAGTCGCTTGAGATCGGGGAGATATGGCTACACCTTC. Protein sequence: CASRLRSGRYGYTF.

V gene TRBV21-1 combines with J gene TRBJ2-7; the DNA was not compared with TRBD1, the D call given in the table. TRBV21-1 is classified as a pseudogene. This CDR3 region has 24 residues. The CDR3, as DNA: TGTGCCAGCAGCAAAGCCGGGACACGGTGGAATGAAAGGCCGACAGACAGGGAAAGATACGAGCAGTACTTC. It yields the protein CASSKAGTRWNERPTDRERYEQYF.

The chain uses TRBV6-5 and TRBJ2-1; possibly TRBD1 for D (5 bases). Per the germline V gene, CDR1 is MNHEY and CDR2 is SVGAGI. The V end was cut by 1 base, the J end by 13 bases, with 20 bases between. This CDR3 region has 15 residues. The chain's CDR3 is CASSYFQGVDNRQFF. The CDR3 bases are TGTGCCAGCAGTTACTTTCAGGGTGTGGATAACAGACAGTTCTTC.

The V call is TRBV19, the J call TRBJ2-1; perhaps TRBD1 as D (6 bases). The CDR3 covers 16 residues. CDR1 LNHDA and CDR2 SQIVND come from the germline V gene (reference sequence). V lost 1 base and J lost 0, with 10 bases in between. CDR3 sequence (DNA): TGTGCCAGTAGTATAGGAGGACAGAGCTCCTACAATGAGCAGTTCTTC. This translates into CASSIGGQSSYNEQFF.

The chain couples TRBV4-3 to TRBJ2-1, with 7 bases aligning to TRBD2. Germline loops: CDR1 LGHNA, CDR2 YSLEER. The CDR3 is made up of 14 amino acids. V shed 4 bases, J shed 6 bases, and the junction held 6 bases outside the gene matches. The CDR3 DNA is TGCGCCAGCAGCCCAAGCTGGGAGGGCAATGAGCAGTTCTTC. Translating it yields CASSPSWEGNEQFF.

The chain recombines TRBV7-2 with TRBJ1-1, with D maybe TRBD1 (5 bases). V lost 1 base and J 6 bases, leaving 12 bases between the germline ends. The CDR3 consists of 14 residues. The germline V gene has CDR1 SGHTA and CDR2 FQGNSA. The DNA for the CDR3 is TGTGCCAGCAGCTTAGGAGGGGTGCTCGCTGAAGCTTTCTTT. Translated: CASSLGGVLAEAFF.

This clone was recorded once. The chain links TRBV29-1 to TRBJ2-7; D remains unclear. CDR3 size: 12 residues. Trimming cost V 5 bases and J 1 base, with 9 bases left between them. The V gene's germline CDR1 is SQVTM and CDR2 ANQGSEA. In DNA, the CDR3 is TGCAGCGTTTTCGACACTTCCTACGAGCAGTACTTC. Its translation is CSVFDTSYEQYF.

A remark on this clone: Germline is not matched at one junction end, which may reflect a read error. The gene calls are TRBV6-5 and TRBJ2-7; TRBD1 matches at 7 bases. The CDR3 runs to 15 residues. Germline lookup yields CDR1 MNHEY and CDR2 SVGAGI. The CDR3 spells CASSRSQGFSFEQYF. In DNA form, the CDR3 reads TGTGCCAGCAGTAGATCACAGGGGTTCTCCTTCGAGCAGTACTTC.

The V call is TRBV7-8, the J call TRBJ1-1; TRBD1 might be the D (6 bases). V was clipped by 3 bases and J by 1 base, with 15 bases between them. Germline CDR1 is SGHVS and CDR2 is FQNEAQ. This CDR3 contains 16 residues. For the CDR3, the DNA is TGTGCCAGCAGCTTCTCGAGGCTGACAGGGAACACTGAAGCTTTCTTT. This translates into CASSFSRLTGNTEAFF. The complete variable domain, with remaining parts taken from reference TRBV7-8 and TRBJ1-1, reads GAGVSQSPRYKVAKRGQDVALRCDPISGHVSLFWYQQALGQGPEFLTYFQNEAQLDKSGLPSDRFFAERPEGSVSTLKIQRTQQEDSAVYLCASSFSRLTGNTEAFFGQGTRLTVV.

This clone occurred once. The V and J genes are TRBV5-6 and TRBJ2-6; a possible D gene is TRBD2 (6 bases). V lost 1 base and J lost 1, with 9 bases in between. The CDR3 is 16 amino acids. The V gene's germline CDR1 is SGHDT and CDR2 YYEEEE. In DNA, the CDR3 is TGTGCCAGCAGCTTGCCAGGACTATCTGGGGCCAACGTCCTGACTTTC. It specifies CASSLPGLSGANVLTF.

The genes are TRBV25-1 and TRBJ2-5, with D tentatively TRBD1 (5 bases). This CDR3 spans 18 amino acids. Germline CDR1 MGHDK, CDR2 SYGVNS. DNA of the CDR3: TGTGCTAGGCAGCCCTGCGAAACCACAGGTGCCAGCCAAGAGACCCAGTACTTC. Residues: CARQPCETTGASQETQYF.

The J gene is TRBJ1-2, the V gene TRBV11-2, with D tentatively TRBD1 (5 bases). V lost 9 bases, J lost 7 bases, and 18 bases lay in between. Germline CDR1 and CDR2: SGHAT and FQNNGV. The CDR3 length is 13 residues. CDR3 nucleotides: TGTGCCAGTTCCGCCGGAGGGGAGAGTGGCTACACCTTC. Protein: CASSAGGESGYTF.

This clone has only one observation. The chain has TRBV6-5 and TRBJ2-5, with 10 nucleotides matching TRBD2. The germline CDR1 and CDR2 sequences are MNHEY and SVGAGI. The V segment lost 2 bases and the J segment 3 bases; nucleotides outside the gene matches: 3. The CDR3 has 15 amino acids. CDR3 region: CASSYGAGGEETQYF. CDR3 DNA: TGTGCCAGCAGTTACGGAGCGGGAGGGGAAGAGACCCAGTACTTC.

The chain is built from TRBV2 and TRBJ1-2; D is uncertain. This CDR3 is built from 11 residues. Trimming shortened V by 3 bases and J by 8 bases, and 7 bases separated the two germline ends. CDR1 is SNHLY, CDR2 FYNNEI, per germline. The CDR3 nucleotides read TGTGCCAGCAGTGAGACGTGGGGCTACACCTTC. Amino acid sequence: CASSETWGYTF.

The rearrangement joins TRBV23-1 to TRBJ2-7; D uncertain. TRBV23-1 is flagged as an ORF with uncertain function. Trimming shortened V by 6 bases and J by 0 bases, and 15 bases separated the two germline ends. CDR3 size: 15 residues. CDR3 DNA: TGCGCCAGCAGCCCTATTCCGGGCAACTCCTACGAGCAGTACTTC. Translating it yields CASSPIPGNSYEQYF.

This rearrangement joins TRBV19 to TRBJ2-5; maybe TRBD2 (6 bases). The CDR3 extends over 11 amino acids. CDR1 LNHDA and CDR2 SQIVND come from the germline V gene (reference sequence). V lost 5 bases and J lost 7, with 8 bases in between. In DNA form, the CDR3 reads TGTGCCAGTAGTTCCGGGGGGACCCAGTACTTC. Amino acids: CASSSGGTQYF.

The V call is TRBV30, the J call TRBJ1-1; 11 bases are shared with TRBD1. Germline assignment: CDR1 GTSNPN and CDR2 SVGIG (reference sequence). The CDR3 sequence is 21 residues long. V was pared by 1 base and J by 5 bases, with 24 bases of the junction left unmatched. For the CDR3, the DNA is TGTGCCTGGAGTGCCCATCGGGGGGGGGTTAGGACAGGGGGCCTTAGTACTGAAGCTTTCTTT. Translating gives CAWSAHRGGVRTGGLSTEAFF.

The gene calls are TRBV19 and TRBJ1-5; D not certain. Trimming removed 5 bases from V and 4 bases from J, with 9 bases in between. Germline loops: CDR1 LNHDA, CDR2 SQIVND (reference sequence). The CDR3 is made up of 13 amino acids. The chain's CDR3 is CASSYSGNQPQHF. CDR3 nucleotides: TGTGCCAGTAGTTATTCGGGTAATCAGCCCCAGCATTTT.

The V call is TRBV28, the J call TRBJ1-2, with 8 bases matching TRBD1. V was pared by 6 bases and J by 2 bases, with 5 bases of the junction left unmatched. CDR3 length: 14 residues. Germline V gene sequence: CDR1 MDHEN, CDR2 SYDVKM. CDR3 nucleotides: TGTGCCAGCAGAACGCAGGGGGCGAACTATGGCTACACCTTC. This encodes CASRTQGANYGYTF.

In regard to this clone: The same CDR3 is also encoded by other DNA sequences in this sample. The V and J genes are TRBV18 and TRBJ2-5; D is unresolved. The CDR3 spans 12 residues. Trimming took 2 bases from V and 5 from J, leaving 6 bases between them. CDR1 and CDR2 from the germline V gene are KGHSH and LQKENI. CDR3 DNA: TGTGCCAGCTCACCAAATCAGGAGACCCAGTACTTC. Its translation: CASSPNQETQYF.

This chain connects TRBV6-5 to TRBJ2-1, with TRBD2 identical over 9 bases. The germline CDR1 and CDR2 sequences are MNHEY and SVGAGI. Trimming cost V 5 bases and J 5 bases; bases outside gene matches: 4. This CDR3 has 14 residues. CDR3 DNA: TGTGCCAGCAGTCAAGCGGGAGGCAACAATGAGCAGTTCTTC. Protein product: CASSQAGGNNEQFF.

The chain has TRBV27 and TRBJ1-5, with 8 bases that match TRBD1. Germline CDR1 and CDR2: MNHEY and SMNVEV (reference sequence). The CDR3 is made up of 15 amino acids. V lost 4 bases, J lost 4 bases, and 6 bases stayed unmatched. This chain's CDR3 is CASSSLDRDNQPQHF. The DNA of the CDR3 is TGTGCCAGCAGTTCGTTGGACAGGGATAATCAGCCCCAGCATTTT.